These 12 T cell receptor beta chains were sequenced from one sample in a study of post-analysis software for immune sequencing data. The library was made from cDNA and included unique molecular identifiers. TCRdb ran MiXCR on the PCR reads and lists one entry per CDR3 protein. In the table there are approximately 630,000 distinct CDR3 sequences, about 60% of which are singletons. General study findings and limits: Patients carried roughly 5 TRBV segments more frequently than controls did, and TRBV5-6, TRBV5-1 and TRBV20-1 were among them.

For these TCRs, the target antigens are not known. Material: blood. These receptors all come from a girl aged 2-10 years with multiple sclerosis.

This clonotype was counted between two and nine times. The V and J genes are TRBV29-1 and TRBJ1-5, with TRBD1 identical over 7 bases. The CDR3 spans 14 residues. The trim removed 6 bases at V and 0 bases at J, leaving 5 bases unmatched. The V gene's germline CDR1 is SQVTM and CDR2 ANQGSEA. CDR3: CSVLTGDSNQPQHF. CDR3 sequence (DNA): TGCAGCGTCTTAACAGGGGATAGCAATCAGCCCCAGCATTTT.

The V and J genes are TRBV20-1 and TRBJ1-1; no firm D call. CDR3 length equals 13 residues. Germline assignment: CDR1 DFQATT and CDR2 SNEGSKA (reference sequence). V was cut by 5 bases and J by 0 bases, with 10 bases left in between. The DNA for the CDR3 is TGCAGTGCTTTACAAGCTATGAACACTGAAGCTTTCTTT. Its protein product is CSALQAMNTEAFF.

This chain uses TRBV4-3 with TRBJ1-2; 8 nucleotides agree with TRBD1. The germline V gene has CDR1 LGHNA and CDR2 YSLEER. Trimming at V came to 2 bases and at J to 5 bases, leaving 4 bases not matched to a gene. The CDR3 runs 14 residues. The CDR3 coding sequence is TGCGCCAGCAGCCAATCCCGGGACAGGTATGGCTACACCTTC. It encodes CASSQSRDRYGYTF.

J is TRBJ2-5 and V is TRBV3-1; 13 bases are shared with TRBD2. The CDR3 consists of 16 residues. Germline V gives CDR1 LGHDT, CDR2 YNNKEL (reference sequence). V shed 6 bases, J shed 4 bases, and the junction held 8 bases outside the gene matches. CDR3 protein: CASSLRRLAGGETQYF. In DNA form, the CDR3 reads TGTGCCAGCAGTCTTCGTCGACTAGCGGGAGGAGAGACCCAGTACTTC.

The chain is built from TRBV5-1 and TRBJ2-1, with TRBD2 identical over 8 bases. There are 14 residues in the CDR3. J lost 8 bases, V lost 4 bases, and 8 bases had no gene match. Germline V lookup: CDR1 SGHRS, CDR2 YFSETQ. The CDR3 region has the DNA TGCGCCAGCAGCCAATTAGCGGGGTGGGATGAGCAGTTCTTC. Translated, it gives CASSQLAGWDEQFF.

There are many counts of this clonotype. DNA of the CDR3: TGTGCCAGCAGCGGACAGGGCTATGGCTACACCTTC. Its translation is CASSGQGYGYTF. V gene TRBV12-3 or TRBV12-4 combines with J gene TRBJ1-2, with 8 bases aligning to TRBD1. This CDR3 region has 12 residues. The J segment lost 4 bases and the V segment lost 6 bases, leaving 1 base of the junction unmatched.

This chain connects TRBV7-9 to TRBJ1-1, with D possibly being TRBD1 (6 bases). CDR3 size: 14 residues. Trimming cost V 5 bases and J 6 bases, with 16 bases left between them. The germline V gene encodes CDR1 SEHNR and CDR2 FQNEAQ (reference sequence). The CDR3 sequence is CASSVLQGNAEAFF. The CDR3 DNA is TGTGCCAGCAGCGTCTTACAGGGTAACGCTGAAGCTTTCTTT.

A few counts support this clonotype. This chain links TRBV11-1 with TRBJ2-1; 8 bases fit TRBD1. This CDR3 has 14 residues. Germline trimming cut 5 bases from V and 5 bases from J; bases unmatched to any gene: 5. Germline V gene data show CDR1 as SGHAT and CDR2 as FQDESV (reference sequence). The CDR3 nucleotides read TGTGCCAGCAGCGGGGACAGGAACCACAATGAGCAGTTCTTC. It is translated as CASSGDRNHNEQFF.

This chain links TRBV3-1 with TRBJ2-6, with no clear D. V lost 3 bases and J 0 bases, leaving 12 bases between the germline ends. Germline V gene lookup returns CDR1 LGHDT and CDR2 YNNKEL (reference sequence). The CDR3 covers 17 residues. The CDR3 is CASSQFGSHSGANVLTF. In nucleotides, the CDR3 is TGTGCCAGCAGCCAGTTTGGGTCTCACTCTGGGGCCAACGTCCTGACTTTC. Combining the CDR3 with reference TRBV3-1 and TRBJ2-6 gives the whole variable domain DTAVSQTPKYLVTQMGNDKSIKCEQNLGHDTMYWYKQDSKKFLKIMFSYNNKELIINETVPNRFSPKSPDKAHLNLHINSLELGDSAVYFCASSQFGSHSGANVLTFGAGSRLTVL.

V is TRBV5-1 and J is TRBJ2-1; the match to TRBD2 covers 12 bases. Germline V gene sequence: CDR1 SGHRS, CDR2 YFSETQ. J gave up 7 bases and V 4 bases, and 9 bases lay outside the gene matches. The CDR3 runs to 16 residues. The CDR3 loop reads CASSPLTSGGLNEQFF. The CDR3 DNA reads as TGCGCCAGCAGCCCCCTGACTAGCGGGGGCCTGAATGAGCAGTTCTTC.

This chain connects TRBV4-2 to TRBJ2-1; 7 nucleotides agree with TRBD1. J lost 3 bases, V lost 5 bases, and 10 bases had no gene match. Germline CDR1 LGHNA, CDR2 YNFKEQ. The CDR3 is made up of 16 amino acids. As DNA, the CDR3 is TGTGCCAGCAGCTCAACGGGACAGCGTTACTACAATGAGCAGTTCTTC. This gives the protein CASSSTGQRYYNEQFF.

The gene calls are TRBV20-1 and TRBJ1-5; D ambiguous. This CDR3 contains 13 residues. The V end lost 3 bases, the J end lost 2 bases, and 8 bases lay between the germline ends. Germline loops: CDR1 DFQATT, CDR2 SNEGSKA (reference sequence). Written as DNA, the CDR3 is TGCAGTGCTAGCTCGGTGGGCAATCAGCCCCAGCATTTT. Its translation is CSASSVGNQPQHF.